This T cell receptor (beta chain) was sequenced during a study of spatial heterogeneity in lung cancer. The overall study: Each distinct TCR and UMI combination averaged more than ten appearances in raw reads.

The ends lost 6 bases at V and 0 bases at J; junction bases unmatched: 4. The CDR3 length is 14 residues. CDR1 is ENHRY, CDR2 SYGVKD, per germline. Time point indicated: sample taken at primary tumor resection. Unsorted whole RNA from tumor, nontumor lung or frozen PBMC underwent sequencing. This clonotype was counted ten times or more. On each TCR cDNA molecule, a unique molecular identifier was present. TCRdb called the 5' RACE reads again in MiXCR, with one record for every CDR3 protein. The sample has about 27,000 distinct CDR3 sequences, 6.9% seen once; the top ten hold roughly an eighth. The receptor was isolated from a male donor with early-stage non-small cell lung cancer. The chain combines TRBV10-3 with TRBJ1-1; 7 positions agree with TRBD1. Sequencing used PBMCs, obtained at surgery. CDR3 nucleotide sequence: TGTGCCATCAGGCTACAGGGGATGAACACTGAAGCTTTCTTT. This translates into CAIRLQGMNTEAFF.